This TCR beta chain was observed in a study of blood T cell repertoires in COVID-19. The V gene end was trimmed by 5 bases and the J gene end by 3 bases; junction bases not matched to a gene: 2. The CDR3 is 14 residues long. Germline V CDR1 and CDR2: LGHNA, YSLEER. Clones were sequenced by immunoSEQ multiplex PCR, and TCRdb holds only the in-frame ones, with some missing. Of 150,000 to 200,000 clones in the sample, about 88% were seen once. This sequence originates from a man between 40 and 49 years old with active or convalescent COVID-19. Sequencing input: peripheral blood. The chain combines TRBV4-3 with TRBJ1-2, with 11 bases that match TRBD1. CDR3 sequence (DNA): TGCGCCAGCAGCAAGGGACAGGGGGACTATGGCTACACCTTC. It translates to CASSKGQGDYGYTF.